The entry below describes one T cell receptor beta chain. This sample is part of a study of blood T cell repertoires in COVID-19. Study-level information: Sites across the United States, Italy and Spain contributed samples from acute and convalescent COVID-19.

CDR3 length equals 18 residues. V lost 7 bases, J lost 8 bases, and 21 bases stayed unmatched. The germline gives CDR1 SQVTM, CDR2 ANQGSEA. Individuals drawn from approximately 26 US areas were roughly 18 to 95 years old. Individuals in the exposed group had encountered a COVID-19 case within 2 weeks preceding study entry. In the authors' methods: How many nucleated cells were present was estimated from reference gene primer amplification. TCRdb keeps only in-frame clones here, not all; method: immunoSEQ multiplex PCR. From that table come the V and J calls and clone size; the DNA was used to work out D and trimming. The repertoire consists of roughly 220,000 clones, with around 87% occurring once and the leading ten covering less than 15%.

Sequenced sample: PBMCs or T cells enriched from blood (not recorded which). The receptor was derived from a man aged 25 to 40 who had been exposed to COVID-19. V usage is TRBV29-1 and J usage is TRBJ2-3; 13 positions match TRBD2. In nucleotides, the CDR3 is TGCAGCGGGGAACTAGCGGGGGGGCCTCATCTGGGAGGTGGTACGCAGTATTTT. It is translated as CSGELAGGPHLGGGTQYF.